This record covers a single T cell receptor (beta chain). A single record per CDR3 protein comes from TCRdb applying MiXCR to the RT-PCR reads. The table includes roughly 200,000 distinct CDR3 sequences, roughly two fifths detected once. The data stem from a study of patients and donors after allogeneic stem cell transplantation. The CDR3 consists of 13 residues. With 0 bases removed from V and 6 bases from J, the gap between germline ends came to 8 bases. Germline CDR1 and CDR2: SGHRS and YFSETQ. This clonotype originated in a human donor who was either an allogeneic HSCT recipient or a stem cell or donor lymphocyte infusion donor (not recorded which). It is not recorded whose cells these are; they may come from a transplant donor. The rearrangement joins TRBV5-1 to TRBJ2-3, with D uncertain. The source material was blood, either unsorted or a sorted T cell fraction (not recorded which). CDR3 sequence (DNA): TGCGCCAGCAGCTTGGAACGTGTGGATACGCAGTATTTT. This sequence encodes CASSLERVDTQYF. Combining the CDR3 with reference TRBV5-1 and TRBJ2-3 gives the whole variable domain KAGVTQTPRYLIKTRGQQVTLSCSPISGHRSVSWYQQTPGQGLQFLFEYFSETQRNKGNFPGRFSGRQFSNSRSEMNVSTLELGDSALYLCASSLERVDTQYFGPGTRLTVL.